This entry lists 20 T cell receptor beta chains sequenced from one sample in a study of blood T cell repertoires in COVID-19. TCRdb's copy holds only in-frame clones and misses some; the assay was immunoSEQ multiplex PCR. The sample comprises 250,000 to 300,000 clones, approximately 90% of which are singletons, and over 2% rests with the top ten. Specimen: PBMCs or T cells enriched from blood (not recorded which). The receptors originated from a middle-aged woman with acute COVID-19.

The rearrangement joins TRBV12-3 or TRBV12-4 to TRBJ1-2; the D gene is possibly TRBD1 (5 bases). Trimming cost V 3 bases and J 8 bases, with 10 bases left between them. This CDR3 region has 12 residues. CDR3 region: CASSLSGHGYTF. For the CDR3, the DNA is TGTGCCAGCAGTTTGTCAGGGCACGGCTACACCTTC.

The rearrangement links TRBV30 to TRBJ1-4; no definite D call. V was shortened by 2 bases and J by 6 bases, with 10 bases between the two germline ends. In germline, CDR1 is GTSNPN, CDR2 SVGIG (reference sequence). This CDR3 has 13 residues. CDR3 amino acids: CAWSTGLYEKLFF. The CDR3 DNA follows: TGTGCCTGGAGTACTGGACTATATGAAAAACTGTTTTTT.

The CDR3 loop is CASTLDGNNEQFF. For the CDR3, the DNA is TGTGCCAGCACTCTAGACGGCAACAATGAGCAGTTCTTC. This rearrangement joins TRBV28 to TRBJ2-1, with D unclear. The germline CDR1 and CDR2 sequences are MDHEN and SYDVKM. This CDR3 is built from 13 residues. The V end lost 7 bases, the J end lost 5 bases, and 12 bases lay between the germline ends.

The gene calls are TRBV5-4 and TRBJ1-2; D might be TRBD1 (5 bases). V lost 1 base to trimming and J lost 3 bases, with 10 bases between them. Germline V gene sequence: CDR1 SGHNT, CDR2 YYREEE (reference sequence). This CDR3 is 14 amino acids long. In DNA form, the CDR3 reads TGTGCCAGCAGCTTGCAGGGTTTGTACTATGGCTACACCTTC. Protein sequence: CASSLQGLYYGYTF.

The V gene is TRBV30, the J gene TRBJ2-3; the match to TRBD2 covers 10 bases. Germline V gene lookup returns CDR1 GTSNPN and CDR2 SVGIG (reference sequence). J lost 2 bases, V lost 0 bases, and 5 bases had no gene match. CDR3 size: 16 residues. The CDR3 coding sequence is TGTGCCTGGAGTGTAAAACTAGCGGGGCCCACAGATACGCAGTATTTT. This sequence encodes CAWSVKLAGPTDTQYF.

CDR3 DNA sequence: TGTGCCAGCTCGGACAGGGTTGATCGCAATCAGCCCCAGCATTTT. Translated: CASSDRVDRNQPQHF. The chain links TRBV18 to TRBJ1-5; 8 nucleotides match TRBD1. The CDR3 contains 15 residues. Germline CDR1 is KGHSH and CDR2 is LQKENI. Trimming at V came to 6 bases and at J to 2 bases, leaving 6 bases not matched to a gene.

The chain uses TRBV19 and TRBJ2-2; tentative D call: TRBD1 (6 bases). Germline V gene data show CDR1 as LNHDA and CDR2 as SQIVND (reference sequence). CDR3 length equals 15 residues. Trimming removed 1 base from V and 4 bases from J, with 10 bases in between. CDR3 DNA sequence: TGTGCCAGTAGTATAGGAACAGGGCGCACCGGGGAGCTGTTTTTT. Its protein product is CASSIGTGRTGELFF.

This clone was detected a few times. This chain joins TRBV6-6 and TRBJ2-3; D call uncertain. The V end lost 1 base, the J end lost 1 base, and 6 bases lay between the germline ends. Looked up from germline, CDR1 is MNHNY and CDR2 is SVGAGI (reference sequence). CDR3 size: 14 residues. The CDR3 protein is CASSYFSGTDTQYF. CDR3 DNA: TGTGCCAGCAGTTACTTCTCGGGCACAGATACGCAGTATTTT.

The rearrangement links TRBV5-1 to TRBJ1-2, with D maybe TRBD1 (6 bases). The CDR3 extends over 12 amino acids. Germline values: CDR1 SGHRS, CDR2 YFSETQ. V lost 1 base and J lost 7, with 8 bases in between. CDR3 coding DNA: TGCGCCAGCAGCTTGTGGGGGCTTGGCTACACCTTC. Residues: CASSLWGLGYTF.

This rearrangement joins TRBV4-3 to TRBJ1-3; D may be TRBD1 (5 bases). This CDR3 has 15 amino acids. Germline CDR1 reads LGHNA; CDR2 reads YSLEER. Trimming took 0 bases from V and 2 from J, leaving 8 bases between them. CDR3 bases: TGCGCCAGCAGCCAAGATCTAGGGGCTGGAAACACCATATATTTT. Protein: CASSQDLGAGNTIYF.

V is TRBV20-1 and J is TRBJ2-1; perhaps TRBD2 as D (5 bases). The germline CDR1 and CDR2 sequences are DFQATT and SNEGSKA (reference sequence). There are 10 residues in the CDR3. Trimming shortened V by 3 bases and J by 16 bases, and 13 bases separated the two germline ends. In DNA form, the CDR3 reads TGCAGTGCTAGTTACGGACTTGAATTCTTC. Amino acids: CSASYGLEFF.

V and J are TRBV7-2 and TRBJ2-5; tentatively, D is TRBD2 (6 bases). Germline V gene lookup returns CDR1 SGHTA and CDR2 FQGNSA. V shed 1 base and J shed 6 bases, with 12 bases lying between them. The CDR3 consists of 14 residues. The CDR3 DNA is TGTGCCAGCAGCTTAGGATTGCGGGGAAAGACCCAGTACTTC. Translation gives CASSLGLRGKTQYF. Full variable domain (outside the CDR3, taken from reference TRBV7-2 and TRBJ2-5): GAGVSQSPSNKVTEKGKDVELRCDPISGHTALYWYRQSLGQGLEFLIYFQGNSAPDKSGLPSDRFSAERTGGSVSTLTIQRTQQEDSAVYLCASSLGLRGKTQYFGPGTRLLVL.

This chain links TRBV28 with TRBJ1-2; D gene unclear. The CDR3 extends over 15 amino acids. V shed 3 bases and J shed 1 base, with 12 bases lying between them. Germline values: CDR1 MDHEN, CDR2 SYDVKM. The CDR3 protein is CASSFRADFNYGYTF. The DNA of the CDR3 is TGTGCCAGCAGTTTTCGAGCAGACTTTAACTATGGCTACACCTTC.

The chain couples TRBV6-5 to TRBJ1-1; D not resolved. The V end lost 7 bases, the J end lost 4 bases, and 13 bases lay between the germline ends. Germline V CDR1 and CDR2: MNHEY, SVGAGI. The CDR3 is made up of 13 amino acids. The chain's CDR3 is CASNLRKSTEAFF. The CDR3 coding sequence is TGTGCCAGCAACCTGAGAAAAAGCACTGAAGCTTTCTTT.

The chain employs TRBV5-1 and TRBJ1-2; the match to TRBD1 covers 9 bases. Trimming cost V 4 bases and J 4 bases; bases outside gene matches: 17. Germline CDR1 reads SGHRS; CDR2 reads YFSETQ. CDR3 length: 18 amino acids. The CDR3 here is CASSAQQGAGIKGYGYTF. The CDR3 nucleotides read TGCGCCAGCAGCGCACAACAGGGGGCAGGAATCAAAGGCTATGGCTACACCTTC.

The V and J genes are TRBV2 and TRBJ2-3; 14 bases fit TRBD2. The CDR3 totals 16 residues. Germline CDR1 reads SNHLY; CDR2 reads FYNNEI. V dropped 6 bases and J dropped 4; count of bases not matched to a gene: 6. The CDR3 protein is CASRRLAGGPADTQYF. The DNA for the CDR3 is TGTGCCAGCAGGAGACTAGCGGGGGGGCCTGCAGATACGCAGTATTTT.

The rearrangement uses TRBV27 and TRBJ1-2; 7 positions agree with TRBD1. Trimming cost V 1 base and J 6 bases; bases outside gene matches: 2. CDR1 is MNHEY, CDR2 SMNVEV, per germline (reference sequence). The length of the CDR3 is 13 residues. This CDR3 reads CASSLFGTDGYTF. DNA of the CDR3: TGTGCCAGCAGTTTATTTGGGACAGATGGCTACACCTTC.

The CDR3 DNA follows: TGTGCCAGCAGCTCCGGGATTTACACCGGGGAGCTGTTTTTT. Translating it yields CASSSGIYTGELFF. This chain joins TRBV28 and TRBJ2-2, with a tentative D call TRBD2 (5 bases). CDR3 size: 14 residues. In germline, CDR1 is MDHEN, CDR2 SYDVKM. Trimming removed 6 bases at V and 3 bases at J, with 11 bases between.

The rearrangement uses TRBV4-2 and TRBJ1-4; D is undetermined. CDR3 size: 15 residues. The germline CDR1 and CDR2 sequences are LGHNA and YNFKEQ. Trimming shortened V by 2 bases and J by 2 bases, and 9 bases separated the two germline ends. The CDR3 is CASSQPAATNEKLFF. The CDR3, as DNA: TGTGCCAGCAGCCAACCCGCGGCGACTAATGAAAAACTGTTTTTT.

This clone showed up just once. This chain joins TRBV6-5 and TRBJ2-3; 7 bases agree with TRBD1. The germline gives CDR1 MNHEY, CDR2 SVGAGI. J lost 1 base, V lost 6 bases, and 7 bases had no gene match. The CDR3 loop spans 15 amino acids. CDR3: CASSPGQVRTDTQYF. The CDR3 DNA follows: TGTGCCAGCAGCCCAGGACAGGTGCGCACAGATACGCAGTATTTT.